The 21 T cell receptor beta chains below come from one sample, sequenced in a study of regulatory T cells in long-lasting Graves disease. Assembly of TCR beta libraries relied on iRepertoire HTBI primers together with Arm-PCR of CDR3 regions. TCRdb reprocessed the multiplex PCR reads via MiXCR and lists one record per CDR3 protein. Altogether roughly 420,000 distinct CDR3 sequences are present, roughly a sixth being singletons, with the ten largest covering about a fifth. Documented time point: newly diagnosed GD, antithyroid drugs for less than 3 months. Researchers made the TCR library from RNA that was extracted from PBMCs. Here the sequenced sample was peripheral blood mononuclear cells (PBMCs), taken at new diagnosis, from a patient treated with antithyroid drugs. The receptors were sampled from a female donor with Graves disease.

There are many counts of this clonotype. V and J are TRBV7-2 and TRBJ2-7, with TRBD1 as a possible D gene (6 bases). This CDR3 comprises 14 residues. The V end was cut by 6 bases, the J end by 2 bases, with 14 bases between. Germline assignment: CDR1 SGHTA and CDR2 FQGNSA. The CDR3 reads CASSSSTGTYEQYF. CDR3 DNA: TGTGCCAGCAGTTCCTCGACAGGAACCTACGAGCAGTACTTC.

The sample holds many counts of this clonotype. This chain's CDR3 is CASSYSSPPYGELFF. Written as DNA, the CDR3 is TGTGCCAGCAGTTACTCGAGTCCCCCCTACGGGGAGCTGTTTTTT. The chain combines TRBV6-5 with TRBJ2-2; D is unclear. Germline V gives CDR1 MNHEY, CDR2 SVGAGI. This CDR3 region has 15 residues. V was cut by 0 bases and J by 7 bases, with 12 bases left in between.

This clonotype was counted ten times or more. The V gene is TRBV7-2, the J gene TRBJ2-1, with 9 bases lining up with TRBD2. V trimming: 7 bases; J trimming: 16 bases; junction bases outside the gene matches: 11. The CDR3 is 12 residues long. Germline values: CDR1 SGHTA, CDR2 FQGNSA. The CDR3 region is CASNLGAGGPFF. The CDR3 DNA reads TGTGCCAGCAACTTGGGCGCGGGAGGGCCTTTCTTC.

This clonotype turned up a few times. The CDR3 loop is CASSYDSGGEQFF. As DNA, the CDR3 is TGTGCCAGCAGTTATGATTCCGGGGGTGAGCAGTTCTTC. The genes are TRBV6-2 or TRBV6-3 and TRBJ2-1; TRBD2 is a possible D gene (6 bases). With 3 bases removed from V and 9 bases from J, the gap between germline ends came to 12 bases. The germline V gene has CDR1 MNHEY and CDR2 SVGEGT. The CDR3 is 13 residues long.

The chain uses TRBV27 and TRBJ1-2; D unclear. This CDR3 is built from 15 residues. Deletions cut 6 bases from V and 2 bases from J, with 16 bases between. CDR1 and CDR2 (germline): MNHEY, SMNVEV (reference sequence). The CDR3 DNA reads TGTGCCAGCAGCTTGTCACGGGCGACCAACTATGGCTACACCTTC. Residues: CASSLSRATNYGYTF.

The rearrangement links TRBV27 to TRBJ2-1, with TRBD2 matching over 9 bases. CDR1 is MNHEY and CDR2 is SMNVEV in the germline V gene (reference sequence). After removal of 6 bases from V and 7 bases from J, the junction contained 13 bases not matched to a gene. This CDR3 spans 16 amino acids. The CDR3 sequence is CASSSMLRGGPNEQFF. The CDR3 nucleotides read TGTGCCAGCAGCTCGATGCTGCGGGGGGGCCCTAATGAGCAGTTCTTC.

A few counts support this clonotype. The chain combines TRBV5-5 with TRBJ2-3; no definite D call. The V end lost 0 bases, the J end lost 2 bases, and 4 bases lay between the germline ends. Per the germline V gene, CDR1 is SGHKS and CDR2 is YYEKEE (reference sequence). The CDR3 covers 13 residues. The CDR3 region has the DNA TGTGCCAGCAGCTTGGTTCCCACAGATACGCAGTATTTT. Residues: CASSLVPTDTQYF.

There are many counts of this clonotype. This chain links TRBV6-2 or TRBV6-3 with TRBJ2-1, with 10 bases identical to TRBD1. V lost 10 bases, J lost 3 bases, and 9 bases stayed unmatched. The CDR3 has 15 amino acids. Germline-derived CDR1 and CDR2 are MNHEY and SVGEGT. CDR3 in DNA: TGTGCCACCCACCCGGGACAGGGGATCTACAATGAGCAGTTCTTC. Residues: CATHPGQGIYNEQFF.

Ten or more counts support this clonotype. This chain connects TRBV2 to TRBJ1-2, with D uncertain. Per the germline V gene, CDR1 is SNHLY and CDR2 is FYNNEI. This CDR3 is 10 amino acids long. The V end was cut by 8 bases, the J end by 6 bases, with 7 bases between. CDR3 loop: CASGPNGYTF. CDR3 bases: TGTGCCAGCGGGCCTAATGGCTACACCTTC.

This clonotype was seen only a few times. CDR3 sequence (DNA): TGTGCCAGCAGCTTAAGAGGGGGACGAACTGAAGCTTTCTTT. Translated, it gives CASSLRGGRTEAFF. The chain carries TRBV7-3 and TRBJ1-1, with TRBD1 as a possible D gene (6 bases). Trimming shortened V by 1 base and J by 5 bases, and 11 bases separated the two germline ends. Germline CDR1 SGHTA, CDR2 FQGTGA. The CDR3 runs 14 residues.

The gene calls are TRBV30 and TRBJ1-1; perhaps TRBD1 as D (5 bases). Deletions cut 0 bases from V and 4 bases from J, with 9 bases between. Germline V CDR1 and CDR2: GTSNPN, SVGIG (reference sequence). This CDR3 region has 13 residues. In DNA form, the CDR3 reads TGTGCCTGGAGTGTTGGGGGGTCCACTGAAGCTTTCTTT. Translation gives CAWSVGGSTEAFF.

In this sample, this clonotype turned up many times. The rearrangement uses TRBV27 and TRBJ1-1; a possible D gene is TRBD1 (5 bases). The V end was cut by 0 bases, the J end by 7 bases, with 12 bases between. Germline V gene data show CDR1 as MNHEY and CDR2 as SMNVEV (reference sequence). The CDR3 runs to 14 residues. CDR3: CASSLSDDSDEAFF. The CDR3 DNA sequence: TGTGCCAGCAGTTTATCGGACGACAGCGATGAAGCTTTCTTT.

This clonotype was seen ten or more times. This sequence joins TRBV2 and TRBJ2-1; TRBD2 matches 9 bases. V shed 3 bases and J 6 bases; nucleotides not matched to a gene: 3. The germline V gene encodes CDR1 SNHLY and CDR2 FYNNEI. This CDR3 spans 14 amino acids. DNA for the CDR3: TGTGCCAGCAGTGAGGGACTAGCTCCCAATGAGCAGTTCTTC. Translating it yields CASSEGLAPNEQFF.

This clonotype was detected a few times. Without the conserved terminal phenylalanine or tryptophan, this CDR3 likely stems from a read error. The CDR3 reads CASSFLGPTYEQYL. CDR3 in DNA: TGTGCCAGCAGTTTTCTAGGACCGACATACGAGCAGTACCTC. This chain joins TRBV12-3 or TRBV12-4 and TRBJ2-7; D not resolved. With 3 bases removed from V and 4 bases from J, the gap between germline ends came to 13 bases. This CDR3 spans 14 amino acids.

V is TRBV7-8 and J is TRBJ2-7; 10 bases are a match to TRBD2. The germline CDR1 and CDR2 sequences are SGHVS and FQNEAQ. The trim removed 5 bases at V and 3 bases at J, leaving 10 bases unmatched. The CDR3 runs to 16 residues. The CDR3 DNA is TGTGCCAGCAGCGGACCAGATAGCGGGAGGATCTACGAGCAGTACTTC. Amino acids: CASSGPDSGRIYEQYF. The entire variable domain, with the rest obtained from reference TRBV7-8 and TRBJ2-7, is as follows: GAGVSQSPRYKVAKRGQDVALRCDPISGHVSLFWYQQALGQGPEFLTYFQNEAQLDKSGLPSDRFFAERPEGSVSTLKIQRTQQEDSAVYLCASSGPDSGRIYEQYFGPGTRLTVT.

This clonotype was counted at least ten times. This sequence joins TRBV7-2 and TRBJ2-7, with D possibly being TRBD1 (6 bases). Germline CDR1 SGHTA, CDR2 FQGNSA. V was clipped by 4 bases and J by 1 base, with 14 bases between them. This CDR3 is built from 15 residues. Here the CDR3 reads CASSSQDSHSYEQYF. For the CDR3, the DNA is TGTGCCAGCAGCTCACAGGACAGCCATTCCTACGAGCAGTACTTC.

This clonotype has ten or more counts. The V gene is TRBV7-3, the J gene TRBJ2-1, with 9 positions matching TRBD2. This CDR3 contains 16 residues. Germline assignment: CDR1 SGHTA and CDR2 FQGTGA. Trimming took 2 bases from V and 4 from J; bases not matched to a gene: 6. The CDR3 region has the DNA TGTGCCAGCAGCTTACTAGCGGGGAGTGGGTACAATGAGCAGTTCTTC. Translated, it gives CASSLLAGSGYNEQFF.

In this sample, this clonotype turned up many times. The chain recombines TRBV30 with TRBJ2-3, with 8 positions matching TRBD1. Trimming at V came to 7 bases and at J to 1 base, leaving 10 bases not matched to a gene. Germline V CDR1 and CDR2: GTSNPN, SVGIG (reference sequence). The CDR3 spans 15 residues. The CDR3 sequence: CASPTSGQGTDTQYF. The CDR3 DNA reads TGTGCCTCCCCCACGTCGGGACAGGGCACAGATACGCAGTATTTT.

This clonotype was seen at least ten times. The chain carries TRBV3-1 and TRBJ1-5, with unresolved D. V gave up 0 bases and J gave up 3 bases, with 9 bases separating them. This CDR3 contains 15 residues. Germline V gene data show CDR1 as LGHDT and CDR2 as YNNKEL (reference sequence). The CDR3 here is CASSQDFQYNQPQHF. For the CDR3, the DNA is TGTGCCAGCAGCCAAGATTTTCAGTACAATCAGCCCCAGCATTTT.

This clonotype was counted many times. The V gene is TRBV27, the J gene TRBJ1-5; 7 nucleotides line up with TRBD1. V gave up 2 bases and J gave up 0 bases; unmatched junction bases: 13. The CDR3 contains 19 residues. CDR1 and CDR2 (germline): MNHEY, SMNVEV (reference sequence). The CDR3 loop is CASSLRTWDSPYSNQPQHF. For the CDR3, the DNA is TGTGCCAGCAGTTTAAGGACCTGGGACAGTCCCTATAGCAATCAGCCCCAGCATTTT.

This clonotype was observed many times. The chain uses TRBV2 and TRBJ1-1; tentative D call: TRBD1 (5 bases). CDR1 is SNHLY and CDR2 is FYNNEI in the germline V gene. Trimming removed 6 bases from V and 6 bases from J, with 17 bases in between. The CDR3 consists of 14 residues. The CDR3 region has the DNA TGTGCCAGCAGGGACTTAAGGGGAATGTCTGAAGCTTTCTTT. Amino acids: CASRDLRGMSEAFF.